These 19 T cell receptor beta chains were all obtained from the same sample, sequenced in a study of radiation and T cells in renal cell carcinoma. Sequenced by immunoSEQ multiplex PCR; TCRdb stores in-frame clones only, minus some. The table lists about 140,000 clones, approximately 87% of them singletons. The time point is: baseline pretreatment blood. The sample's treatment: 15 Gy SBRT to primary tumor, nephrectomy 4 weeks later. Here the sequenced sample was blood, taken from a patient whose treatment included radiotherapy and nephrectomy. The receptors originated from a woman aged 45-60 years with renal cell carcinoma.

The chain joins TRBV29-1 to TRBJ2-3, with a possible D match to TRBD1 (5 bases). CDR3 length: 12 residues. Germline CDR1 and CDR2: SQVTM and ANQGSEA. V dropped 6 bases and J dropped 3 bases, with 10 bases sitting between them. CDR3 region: CSVVPGTDTQYF. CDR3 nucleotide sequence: TGCAGCGTAGTCCCAGGGACAGATACGCAGTATTTT.

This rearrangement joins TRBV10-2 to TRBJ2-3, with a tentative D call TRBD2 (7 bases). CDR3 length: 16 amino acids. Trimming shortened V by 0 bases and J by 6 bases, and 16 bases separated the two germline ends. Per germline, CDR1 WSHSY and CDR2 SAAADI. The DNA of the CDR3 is TGCGCCAGCAGTGAGTCCGACTTCGGGGGGCGGGATACGCAGTATTTT. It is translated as CASSESDFGGRDTQYF.

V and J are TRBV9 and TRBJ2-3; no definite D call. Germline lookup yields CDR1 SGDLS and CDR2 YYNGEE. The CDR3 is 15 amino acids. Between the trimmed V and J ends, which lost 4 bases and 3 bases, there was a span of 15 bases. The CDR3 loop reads CASSHSSSSTDTQYF. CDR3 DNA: TGTGCCAGCAGCCACTCGAGTAGTAGTACAGATACGCAGTATTTT.

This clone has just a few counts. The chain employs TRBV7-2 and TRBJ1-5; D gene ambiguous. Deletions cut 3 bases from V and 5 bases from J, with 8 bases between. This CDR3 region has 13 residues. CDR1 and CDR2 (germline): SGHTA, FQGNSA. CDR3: CASSFMHDQPQHF. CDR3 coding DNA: TGTGCCAGCAGCTTTATGCACGATCAGCCCCAGCATTTT.

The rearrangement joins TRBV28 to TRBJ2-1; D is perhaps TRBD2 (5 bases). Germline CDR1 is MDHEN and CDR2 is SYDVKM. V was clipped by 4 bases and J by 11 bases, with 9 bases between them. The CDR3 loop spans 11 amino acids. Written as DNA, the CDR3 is TGTGCCAGCAGTTCTCAGCGGAAGCAGTTCTTC. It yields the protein CASSSQRKQFF.

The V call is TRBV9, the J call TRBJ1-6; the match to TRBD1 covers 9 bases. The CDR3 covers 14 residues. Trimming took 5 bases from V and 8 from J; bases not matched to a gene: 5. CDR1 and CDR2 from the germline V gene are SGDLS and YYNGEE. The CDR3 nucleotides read TGTGCCAGCAGTAAGGGACAGGGAGATTCACCCCTCCACTTT. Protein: CASSKGQGDSPLHF.

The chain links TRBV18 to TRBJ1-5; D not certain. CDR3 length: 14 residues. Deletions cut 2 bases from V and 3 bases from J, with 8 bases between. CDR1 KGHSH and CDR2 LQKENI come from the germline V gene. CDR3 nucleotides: TGTGCCAGCTCACCAACTTCCGACAATCAGCCCCAGCATTTT. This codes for CASSPTSDNQPQHF.

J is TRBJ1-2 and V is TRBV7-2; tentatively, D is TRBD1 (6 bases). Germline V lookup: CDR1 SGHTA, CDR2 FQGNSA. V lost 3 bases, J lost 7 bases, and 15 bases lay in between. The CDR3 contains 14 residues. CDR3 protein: CASSLRGGRSGYTF. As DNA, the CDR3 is TGTGCCAGCAGCTTGAGGGGGGGACGGAGTGGCTACACCTTC.

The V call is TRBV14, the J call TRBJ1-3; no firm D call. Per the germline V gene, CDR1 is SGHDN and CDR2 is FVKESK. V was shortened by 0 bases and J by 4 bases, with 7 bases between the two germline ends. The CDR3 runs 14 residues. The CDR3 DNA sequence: TGTGCCAGCAGCCAAGATATTTCGGGAAACACCATATATTTT. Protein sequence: CASSQDISGNTIYF.

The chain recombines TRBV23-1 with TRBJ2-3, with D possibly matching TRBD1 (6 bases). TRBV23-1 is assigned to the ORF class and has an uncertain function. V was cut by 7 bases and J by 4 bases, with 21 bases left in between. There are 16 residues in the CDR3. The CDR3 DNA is TGCGCCAGCACCTACAGGGACAATCCCCGGGCAGATACGCAGTATTTT. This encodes CASTYRDNPRADTQYF.

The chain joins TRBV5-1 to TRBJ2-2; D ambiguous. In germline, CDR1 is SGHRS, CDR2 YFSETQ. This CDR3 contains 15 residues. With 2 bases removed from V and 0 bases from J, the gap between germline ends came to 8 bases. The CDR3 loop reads CASSLITANTGELFF. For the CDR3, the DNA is TGCGCCAGCAGCTTAATCACAGCGAACACCGGGGAGCTGTTTTTT.

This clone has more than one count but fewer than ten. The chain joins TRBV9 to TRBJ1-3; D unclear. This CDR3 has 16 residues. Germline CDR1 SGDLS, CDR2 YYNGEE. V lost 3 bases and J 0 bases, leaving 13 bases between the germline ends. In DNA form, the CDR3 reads TGTGCCAGCAGCGCGAATCAACGGTACTCTGGAAACACCATATATTTT. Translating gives CASSANQRYSGNTIYF.

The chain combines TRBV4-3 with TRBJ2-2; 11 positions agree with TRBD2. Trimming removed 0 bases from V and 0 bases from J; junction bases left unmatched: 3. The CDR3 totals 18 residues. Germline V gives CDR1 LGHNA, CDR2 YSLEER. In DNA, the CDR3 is TGCGCCAGCAGCCAAGAGGGACTAGCGGTAGCGAACACCGGGGAGCTGTTTTTT. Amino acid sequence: CASSQEGLAVANTGELFF.

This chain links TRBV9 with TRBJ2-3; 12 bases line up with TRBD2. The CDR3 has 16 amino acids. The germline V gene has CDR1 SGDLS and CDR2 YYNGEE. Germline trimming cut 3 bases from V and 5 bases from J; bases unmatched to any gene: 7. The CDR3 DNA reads TGTGCCAGCAGCGCTAGCGGGAGGGCCGGGATAGATACGCAGTATTTT. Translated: CASSASGRAGIDTQYF.

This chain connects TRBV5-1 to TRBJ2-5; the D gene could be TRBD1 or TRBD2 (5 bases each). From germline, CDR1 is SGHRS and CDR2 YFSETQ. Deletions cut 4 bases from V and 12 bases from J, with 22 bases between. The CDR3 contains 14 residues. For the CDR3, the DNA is TGCGCCAGCAGCCAGAGGTGGGGCCTTGGGGAGAAGTACTTC. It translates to CASSQRWGLGEKYF. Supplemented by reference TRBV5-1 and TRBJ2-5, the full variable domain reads KAGVTQTPRYLIKTRGQQVTLSCSPISGHRSVSWYQQTPGQGLQFLFEYFSETQRNKGNFPGRFSGRQFSNSRSEMNVSTLELGDSALYLCASSQRWGLGEKYFGPGTRLLVL.

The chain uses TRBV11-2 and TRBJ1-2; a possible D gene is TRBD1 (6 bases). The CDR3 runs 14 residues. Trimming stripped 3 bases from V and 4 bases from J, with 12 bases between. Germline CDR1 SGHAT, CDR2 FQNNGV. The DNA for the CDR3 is TGTGCCAGCAGCTTGGGGGGCCCCTCCTATGGCTACACCTTC. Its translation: CASSLGGPSYGYTF.

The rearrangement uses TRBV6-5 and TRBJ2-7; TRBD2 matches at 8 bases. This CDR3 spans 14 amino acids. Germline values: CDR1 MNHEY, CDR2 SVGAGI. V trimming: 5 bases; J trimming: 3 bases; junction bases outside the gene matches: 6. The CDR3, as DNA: TGTGCCAGCAGTACCCCGGCGGGGGGCTACGAGCAGTACTTC. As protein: CASSTPAGGYEQYF.

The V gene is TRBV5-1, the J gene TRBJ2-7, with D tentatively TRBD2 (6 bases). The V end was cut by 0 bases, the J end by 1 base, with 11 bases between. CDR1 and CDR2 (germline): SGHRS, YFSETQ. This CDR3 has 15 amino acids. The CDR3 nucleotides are TGCGCCAGCAGCTTGGAGAGGAGGGGATCCTACGAGCAGTACTTC. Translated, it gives CASSLERRGSYEQYF.

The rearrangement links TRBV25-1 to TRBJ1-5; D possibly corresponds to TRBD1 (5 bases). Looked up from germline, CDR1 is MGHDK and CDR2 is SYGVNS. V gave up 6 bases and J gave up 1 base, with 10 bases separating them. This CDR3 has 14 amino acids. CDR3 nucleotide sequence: TGTGCCAGCAGCCTTAGACAGAGCAATCAGCCCCAGCATTTT. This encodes CASSLRQSNQPQHF.